This section outlines one TCR beta chain sequence together with its context. A read error may account for a junction end that differs from germline. The data were obtained in a study of blood T cells in healthy people across ages. This CDR3 region has 16 residues. CDR1 and CDR2 (germline): MDHEN, SYDVKM. A J-beta primer mix and a sample-barcoded 5' primer were used in a second PCR of roughly 7 to 12 cycles. TCRdb re-called the 5' RACE reads through MiXCR, storing one row per CDR3 protein. The sample shows around 1.5 million distinct CDR3 sequences, 34% of them seen only once. The sample comprised blood. This TCR was sampled from a woman in her 30s in good health. The rearrangement joins TRBV28 to TRBJ1-1, with 7 bases lining up with TRBD1. CDR3 bases: TGTGCCAGCAGCACAGGGGATCAGAGGTTGAACACTGCAGCTTTCTTT. Its protein is CASSTGDQRLNTAAFF.